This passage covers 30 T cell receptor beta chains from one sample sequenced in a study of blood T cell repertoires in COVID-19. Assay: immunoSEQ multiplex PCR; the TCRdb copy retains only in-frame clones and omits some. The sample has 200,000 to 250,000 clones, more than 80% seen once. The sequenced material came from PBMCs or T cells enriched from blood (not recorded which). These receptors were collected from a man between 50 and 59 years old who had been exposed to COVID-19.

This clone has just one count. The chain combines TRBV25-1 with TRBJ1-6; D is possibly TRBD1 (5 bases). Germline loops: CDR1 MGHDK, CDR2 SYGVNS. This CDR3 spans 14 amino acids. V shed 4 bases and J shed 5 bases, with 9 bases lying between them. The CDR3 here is CASSVTDNNSPLHF. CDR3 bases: TGTGCCAGCAGTGTGACAGATAATAATTCACCCCTCCACTTT. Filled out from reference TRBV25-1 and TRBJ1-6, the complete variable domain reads EADIYQTPRYLVIGTGKKITLECSQTMGHDKMYWYQQDPGMELHLIHYSYGVNSTEKGDLSSESTVSRIRTEHFPLTLESARPSHTSQYLCASSVTDNNSPLHFGNGTRLTVT.

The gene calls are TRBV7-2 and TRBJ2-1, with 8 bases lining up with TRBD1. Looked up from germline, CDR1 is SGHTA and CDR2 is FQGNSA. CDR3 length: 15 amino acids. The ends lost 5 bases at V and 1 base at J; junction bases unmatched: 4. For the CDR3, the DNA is TGTGCCAGCAGCCTGGACAGGGATTCCTACAATGAGCAGTTCTTC. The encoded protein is CASSLDRDSYNEQFF.

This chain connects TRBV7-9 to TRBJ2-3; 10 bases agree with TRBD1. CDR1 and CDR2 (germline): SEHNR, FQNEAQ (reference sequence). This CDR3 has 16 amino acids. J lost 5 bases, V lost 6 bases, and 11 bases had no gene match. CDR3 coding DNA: TGTGCCAGCAGGCCCACCGGGACAGGGGAGTTAGATACGCAGTATTTT. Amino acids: CASRPTGTGELDTQYF.

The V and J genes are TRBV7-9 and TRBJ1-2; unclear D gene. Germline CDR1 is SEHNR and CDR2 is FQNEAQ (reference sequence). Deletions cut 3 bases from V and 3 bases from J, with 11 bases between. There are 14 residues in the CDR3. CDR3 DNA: TGTGCCAGCAGCTTGTCCGGGTTCGACTATGGCTACACCTTC. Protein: CASSLSGFDYGYTF.

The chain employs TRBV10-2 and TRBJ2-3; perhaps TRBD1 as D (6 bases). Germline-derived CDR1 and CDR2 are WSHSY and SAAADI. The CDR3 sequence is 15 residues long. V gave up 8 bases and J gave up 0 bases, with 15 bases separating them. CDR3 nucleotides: TGCGCCAGCGGGGGCAGAGGAACGAGCACAGATACGCAGTATTTT. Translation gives CASGGRGTSTDTQYF.

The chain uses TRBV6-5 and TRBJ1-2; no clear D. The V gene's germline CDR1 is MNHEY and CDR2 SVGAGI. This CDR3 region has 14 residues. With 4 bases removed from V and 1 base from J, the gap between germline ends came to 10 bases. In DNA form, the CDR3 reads TGTGCCAGCAGTTTTAACAGCCATAACTATGGCTACACCTTC. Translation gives CASSFNSHNYGYTF.

CDR3 bases: TGTGCCAGCAGCCAGAGGTGGAGTACCGGGGAGCTGTTTTTT. Translating gives CASSQRWSTGELFF. The J gene is TRBJ2-2, the V gene TRBV3-1 (or the pseudogene TRBV3-2), with D hard to call. There are 14 residues in the CDR3. The germline gives CDR1 LGHDT, CDR2 YNNKEL (reference sequence). V dropped 3 bases and J dropped 5 bases, with 10 bases sitting between them.

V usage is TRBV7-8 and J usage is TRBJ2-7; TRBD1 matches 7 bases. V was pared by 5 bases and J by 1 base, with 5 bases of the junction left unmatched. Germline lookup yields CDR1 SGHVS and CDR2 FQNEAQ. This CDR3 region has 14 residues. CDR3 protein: CASSRQGVSYEQYF. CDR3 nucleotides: TGTGCCAGCAGCCGCCAGGGGGTTTCCTACGAGCAGTACTTC.

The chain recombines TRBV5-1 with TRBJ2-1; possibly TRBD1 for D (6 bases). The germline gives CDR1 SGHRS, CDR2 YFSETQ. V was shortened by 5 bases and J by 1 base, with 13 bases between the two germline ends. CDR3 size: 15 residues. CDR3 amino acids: CASRQGPGSYNEQFF. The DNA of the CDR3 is TGCGCCAGCAGACAGGGCCCAGGTTCCTACAATGAGCAGTTCTTC.

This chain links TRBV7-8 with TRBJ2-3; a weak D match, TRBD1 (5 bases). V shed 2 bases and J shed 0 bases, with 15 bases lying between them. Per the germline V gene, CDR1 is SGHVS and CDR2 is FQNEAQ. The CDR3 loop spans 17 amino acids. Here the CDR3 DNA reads TGTGCCAGCAGCTTATTACGTGGGGCGACTAGCACAGATACGCAGTATTTT. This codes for CASSLLRGATSTDTQYF.

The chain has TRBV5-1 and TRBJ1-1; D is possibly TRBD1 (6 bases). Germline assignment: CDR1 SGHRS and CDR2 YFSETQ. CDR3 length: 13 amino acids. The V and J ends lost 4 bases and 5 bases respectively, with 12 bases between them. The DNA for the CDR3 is TGCGCCAGCAGCGCGGGGGCTGCTACTGAAGCTTTCTTT. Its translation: CASSAGAATEAFF.

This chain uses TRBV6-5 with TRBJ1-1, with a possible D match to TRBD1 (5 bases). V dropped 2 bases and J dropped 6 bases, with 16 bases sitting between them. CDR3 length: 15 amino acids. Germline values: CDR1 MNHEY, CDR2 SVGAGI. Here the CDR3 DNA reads TGTGCCAGCAGTTACCGGGGGAGGGGAGGGCCTGAAGCTTTCTTT. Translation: CASSYRGRGGPEAFF.

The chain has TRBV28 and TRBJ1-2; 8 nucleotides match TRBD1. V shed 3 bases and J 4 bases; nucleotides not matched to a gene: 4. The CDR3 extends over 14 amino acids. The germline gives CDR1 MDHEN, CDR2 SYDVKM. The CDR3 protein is CASSLTGESYGYTF. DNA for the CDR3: TGTGCCAGCAGTTTGACAGGGGAGAGCTATGGCTACACCTTC.

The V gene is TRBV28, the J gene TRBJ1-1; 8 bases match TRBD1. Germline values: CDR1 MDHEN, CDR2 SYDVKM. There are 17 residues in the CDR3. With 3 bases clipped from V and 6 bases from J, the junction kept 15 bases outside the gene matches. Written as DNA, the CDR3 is TGTGCCAGCAGTTTTTTTCATCGACAGGGGATATGGTCTGAAGCTTTCTTT. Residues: CASSFFHRQGIWSEAFF.

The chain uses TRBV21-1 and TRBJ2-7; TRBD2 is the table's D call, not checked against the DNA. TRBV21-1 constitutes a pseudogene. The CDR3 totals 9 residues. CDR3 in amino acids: CAILHEQYV. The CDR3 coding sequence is TGTGCCATTCTCCACGAGCAGTACGTC.

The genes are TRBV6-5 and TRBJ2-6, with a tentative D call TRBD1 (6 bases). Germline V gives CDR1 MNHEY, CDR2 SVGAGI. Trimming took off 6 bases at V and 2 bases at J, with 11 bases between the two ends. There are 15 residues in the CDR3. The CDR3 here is CASSRWTAGANVLTF. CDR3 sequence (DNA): TGTGCCAGCAGCCGATGGACAGCTGGGGCCAACGTCCTGACTTTC.

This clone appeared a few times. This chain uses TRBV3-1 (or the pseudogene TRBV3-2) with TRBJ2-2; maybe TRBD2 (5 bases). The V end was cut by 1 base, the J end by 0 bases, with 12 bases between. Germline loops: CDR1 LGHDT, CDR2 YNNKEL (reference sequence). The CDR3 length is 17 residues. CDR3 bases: TGTGCCAGCAGCCAAGCTCGCGGTAGCGCGAACACCGGGGAGCTGTTTTTT. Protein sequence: CASSQARGSANTGELFF.

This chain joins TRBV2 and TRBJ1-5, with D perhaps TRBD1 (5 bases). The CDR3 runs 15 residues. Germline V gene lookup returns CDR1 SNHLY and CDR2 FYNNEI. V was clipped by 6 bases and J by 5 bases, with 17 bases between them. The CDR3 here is CASSPQRGGYQPQHF. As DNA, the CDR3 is TGTGCCAGCAGCCCCCAAAGGGGAGGATATCAGCCCCAGCATTTT. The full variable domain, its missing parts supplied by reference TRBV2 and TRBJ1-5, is EPEVTQTPSHQVTQMGQEVILRCVPISNHLYFYWYRQILGQKVEFLVSFYNNEISEKSEIFDDQFSVERPDGSNFTLKIRSTKLEDSAMYFCASSPQRGGYQPQHFGDGTRLSIL.

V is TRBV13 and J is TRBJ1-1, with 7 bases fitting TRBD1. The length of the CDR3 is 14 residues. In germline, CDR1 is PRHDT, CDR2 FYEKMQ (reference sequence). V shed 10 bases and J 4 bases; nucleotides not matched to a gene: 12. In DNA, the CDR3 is TGTGCCACCCCCTATCAGGAGGGGGCCACTGAAGCTTTCTTT. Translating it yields CATPYQEGATEAFF. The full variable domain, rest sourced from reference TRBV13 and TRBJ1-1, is AAGVIQSPRHLIKEKRETATLKCYPIPRHDTVYWYQQGPGQDPQFLISFYEKMQSDKGSIPDRFSAQQFSDYHSELNMSSLELGDSALYFCATPYQEGATEAFFGQGTRLTVV.

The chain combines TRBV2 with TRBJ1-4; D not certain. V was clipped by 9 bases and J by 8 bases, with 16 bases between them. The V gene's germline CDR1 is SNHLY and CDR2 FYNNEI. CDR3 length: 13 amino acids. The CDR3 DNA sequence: TGTGCCAGTTATATTACCGGGAAGGAAAAACTGTTTTTT. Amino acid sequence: CASYITGKEKLFF.

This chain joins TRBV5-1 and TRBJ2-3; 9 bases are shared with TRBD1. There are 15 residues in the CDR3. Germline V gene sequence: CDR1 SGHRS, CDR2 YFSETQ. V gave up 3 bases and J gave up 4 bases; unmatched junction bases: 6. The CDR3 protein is CASSSDRGRADTQYF. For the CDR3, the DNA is TGCGCCAGCAGCTCGGACAGGGGTCGCGCAGATACGCAGTATTTT.

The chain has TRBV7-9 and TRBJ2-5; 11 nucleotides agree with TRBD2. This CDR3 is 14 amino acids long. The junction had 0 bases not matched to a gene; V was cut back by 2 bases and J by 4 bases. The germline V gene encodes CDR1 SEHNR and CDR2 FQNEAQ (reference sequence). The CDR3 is CASSLLAGGETQYF. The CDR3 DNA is TGTGCCAGCAGCTTACTAGCGGGGGGAGAGACCCAGTACTTC. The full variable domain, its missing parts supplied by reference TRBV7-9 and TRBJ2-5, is DTGVSQNPRHKITKRGQNVTFRCDPISEHNRLYWYRQTLGQGPEFLTYFQNEAQLEKSRLLSDRFSAERPKGSFSTLEIQRTEQGDSAMYLCASSLLAGGETQYFGPGTRLLVL.

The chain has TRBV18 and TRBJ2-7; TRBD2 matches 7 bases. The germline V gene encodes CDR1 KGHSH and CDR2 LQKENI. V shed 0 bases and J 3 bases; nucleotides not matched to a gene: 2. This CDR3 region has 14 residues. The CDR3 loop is CASSPPGLHYEQYF. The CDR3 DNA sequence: TGTGCCAGCTCACCACCGGGACTACACTACGAGCAGTACTTC.

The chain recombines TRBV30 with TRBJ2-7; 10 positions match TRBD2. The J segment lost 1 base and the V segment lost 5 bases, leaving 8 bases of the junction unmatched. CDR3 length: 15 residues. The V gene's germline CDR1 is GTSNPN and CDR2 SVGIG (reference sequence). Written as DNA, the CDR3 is TGTGCCTGGGGAGCGGGAGGGTATCCATCCTACGAGCAGTACGTC. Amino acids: CAWGAGGYPSYEQYV.

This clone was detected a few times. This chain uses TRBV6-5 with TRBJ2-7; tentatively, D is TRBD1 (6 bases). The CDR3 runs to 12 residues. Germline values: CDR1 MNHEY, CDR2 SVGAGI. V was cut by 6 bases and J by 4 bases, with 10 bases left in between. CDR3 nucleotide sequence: TGTGCCAGCAGGGCCGGACAGTACGAGCAGTACTTC. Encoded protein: CASRAGQYEQYF.

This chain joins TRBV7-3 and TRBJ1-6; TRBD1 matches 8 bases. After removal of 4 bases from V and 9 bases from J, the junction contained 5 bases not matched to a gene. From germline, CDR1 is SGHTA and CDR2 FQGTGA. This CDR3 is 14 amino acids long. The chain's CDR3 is CASSSSGGGSPLHF. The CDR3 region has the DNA TGTGCCAGCAGCTCATCAGGGGGCGGTTCACCCCTCCACTTT.

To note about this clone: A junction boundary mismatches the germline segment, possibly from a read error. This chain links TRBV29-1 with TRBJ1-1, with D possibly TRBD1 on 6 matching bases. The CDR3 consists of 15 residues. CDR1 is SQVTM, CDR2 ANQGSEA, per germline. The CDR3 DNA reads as TGCAGCGTCTCGGCACCGGGCATTAGGGACACTGAAGCTTCCTTT. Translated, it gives CSVSAPGIRDTEASF.

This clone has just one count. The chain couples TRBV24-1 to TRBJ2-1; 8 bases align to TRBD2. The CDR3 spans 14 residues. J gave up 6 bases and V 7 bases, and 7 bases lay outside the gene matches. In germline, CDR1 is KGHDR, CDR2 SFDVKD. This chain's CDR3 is CATRLSGGGNEQFF. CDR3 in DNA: TGTGCCACCAGGCTGAGCGGGGGTGGCAATGAGCAGTTCTTC.

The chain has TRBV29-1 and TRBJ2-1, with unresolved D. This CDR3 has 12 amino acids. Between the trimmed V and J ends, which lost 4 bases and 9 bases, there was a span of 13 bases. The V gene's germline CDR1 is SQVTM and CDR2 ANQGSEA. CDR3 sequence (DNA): TGCAGCGTTGTTATTTTATTGTCTGAGCAGTTCTTC. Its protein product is CSVVILLSEQFF.

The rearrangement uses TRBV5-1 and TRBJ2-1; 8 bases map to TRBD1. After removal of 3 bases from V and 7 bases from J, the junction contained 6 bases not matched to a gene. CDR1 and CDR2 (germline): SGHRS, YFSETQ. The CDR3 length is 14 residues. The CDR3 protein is CASSWGTGWNEQFF. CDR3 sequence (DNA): TGCGCCAGCAGCTGGGGGACAGGTTGGAATGAGCAGTTCTTC.